Listed below are T cell receptor beta chains from one sample, sequenced in a study of blood T cell repertoires in COVID-19. TCRdb keeps only in-frame clones here, not all; method: immunoSEQ multiplex PCR. The sample lists 300,000 to 500,000 clones; roughly 90% were seen once. Sequencing was done on a sample of PBMCs or T cells enriched from blood (not recorded which). These receptor sequences come from a woman younger than 45 with acute COVID-19. CDR3s include the opening cysteine and the closing phenylalanine or tryptophan. The D gene is left open where the match is weak. A clone size is listed for some rows: how often the clone was seen (once, few, many), or a class if it is expanded.

D: TRBD2
V: TRBV6-4
size: NA
J: TRBJ2-7
CDR3: CASRPRGGEQYF
DNA: TGTGCCAGCAGGCCCCGGGGGGGCGAGCAGTACTTC

D: TRBD1
V: TRBV19
size: NA
J: TRBJ1-2
CDR3: CASSMGQRLDGYTF
DNA: TGTGCCAGTAGTATGGGACAGCGGCTCGATGGCTACACCTTC

D: NA
V: TRBV2
size: NA
J: TRBJ2-1
CDR3: CASSKQGLSYNEQFF
DNA: TGTGCCAGCAGCAAACAGGGCCTCTCCTACAATGAGCAGTTCTTC

D: NA
V: TRBV29-1
size: NA
J: TRBJ2-3
CDR3: CSVARVMSTDTQYF
DNA: TGCAGCGTTGCGAGGGTTATGAGCACAGATACGCAGTATTTT

D: TRBD2
V: TRBV24-1
size: NA
J: TRBJ2-1
CDR3: CATSSRGGPYNEQFF
DNA: TGTGCCACCAGTTCGCGCGGGGGGCCCTACAATGAGCAGTTCTTC

D: NA
V: TRBV6-2/TRBV6-3
size: NA
J: TRBJ2-3
CDR3: CASSYSSGGLTDTQYF
DNA: TGTGCCAGCAGTTACTCATCGGGGGGCCTCACAGATACGCAGTATTTT

D: NA
V: TRBV5-1
size: NA
J: TRBJ1-5
CDR3: CASSLGGDANQPQHF
DNA: TGCGCCAGCAGCTTGGGGGGGGATGCCAATCAGCCCCAGCATTTT

D: NA
V: TRBV9
size: NA
J: TRBJ2-3
CDR3: CASSVGWQDTQYF
DNA: TGTGCCAGCAGCGTAGGGTGGCAGGATACGCAGTATTTT

D: NA
V: TRBV5-1
size: once
J: TRBJ2-2
CDR3: CASSSTGIGTGELFF
DNA: TGCGCCAGCAGCTCGACGGGTATTGGGACCGGGGAGCTGTTTTTT

D: NA
V: TRBV5-1
size: NA
J: TRBJ1-2
CDR3: CASSRNSKANYGYTF
DNA: TGCGCCAGCAGCCGGAACAGTAAGGCTAACTATGGCTACACCTTC

D: NA
V: TRBV30
size: NA
J: TRBJ2-4
CDR3: CAWSDGGRGDIQYF
DNA: TGTGCCTGGAGCGATGGGGGCAGGGGAGACATTCAGTACTTC

D: TRBD1
V: TRBV5-4
size: NA
J: TRBJ2-2
CDR3: CASSTGDSSGTGELFF
DNA: TGTGCCAGCAGCACCGGGGACAGTTCTGGCACCGGGGAGCTGTTTTTT

D: NA
V: TRBV28
size: once
J: TRBJ1-5
CDR3: CASSASGGFSNQPQHF
DNA: TGTGCCAGCAGTGCCTCGGGAGGGTTTAGCAATCAGCCCCAGCATTTT

D: TRBD2
V: TRBV2
size: NA
J: TRBJ2-6
CDR3: CASRRGNSGANVLTF
DNA: TGTGCCAGCAGGCGGGGGAACTCTGGGGCCAACGTCCTGACTTTC

D: TRBD1
V: TRBV30
size: NA
J: TRBJ1-2
CDR3: CAWASGGAAYGYTF
DNA: TGTGCCTGGGCCTCAGGGGGCGCCGCCTATGGCTACACCTTC

D: NA
V: TRBV13
size: NA
J: TRBJ2-7
CDR3: CASSLTTASYEQYF
DNA: TGTGCCAGCAGCTTAACGACAGCGTCCTACGAGCAGTACTTC

D: NA
V: TRBV11-3
size: NA
J: TRBJ2-1
CDR3: CASSLSRGNTNEQFF
DNA: TGTGCCAGCAGCTTAAGCAGGGGTAACACCAATGAGCAGTTCTTC

D: NA
V: TRBV3-1/TRBV3-2
size: NA
J: TRBJ1-6
CDR3: CASSQAGAASPLHF
DNA: TGTGCCAGCAGCCAAGCAGGGGCTGCATCACCCCTCCACTTT

D: NA
V: TRBV5-1
size: NA
J: TRBJ2-2
CDR3: CASSSRREFTGELFF
DNA: TGCGCCAGCAGCTCCCGACGGGAGTTCACCGGGGAGCTGTTTTTT

D: TRBD1
V: TRBV5-4
size: NA
J: TRBJ1-1
CDR3: CASSAWDREATEAFF
DNA: TGTGCCAGCAGCGCCTGGGACAGGGAGGCCACTGAAGCTTTCTTT

D: NA
V: TRBV9
size: once
J: TRBJ1-2
CDR3: CASSVVSGGRGTYGYTF
DNA: TGTGCCAGCAGCGTAGTCTCCGGGGGTCGGGGGACCTATGGCTACACCTTC

D: NA
V: TRBV7-3
size: once
J: TRBJ2-2
CDR3: CASSLIAGNTGELFF
DNA: TGTGCCAGCAGCTTAATTGCAGGGAACACCGGGGAGCTGTTTTTT

D: TRBD1
V: TRBV27
size: NA
J: TRBJ2-2
CDR3: CASASWDRGITGELFF
DNA: TGTGCCAGCGCTTCCTGGGACAGGGGGATAACCGGGGAGCTGTTTTTT

D: TRBD2
V: TRBV24-1
size: few
J: TRBJ2-1
CDR3: CATSDTKTSGGSNEQFF
DNA: TGTGCCACCAGTGATACAAAGACTAGCGGGGGATCCAATGAGCAGTTCTTC

D: TRBD1
V: TRBV5-1
size: NA
J: TRBJ2-3
CDR3: CASSFYSGQGATDTQYF
DNA: TGCGCCAGCAGCTTTTATTCGGGACAGGGGGCTACAGATACGCAGTATTTT

D: NA
V: TRBV6-5
size: NA
J: TRBJ1-2
CDR3: CASSYSIVSGFYGYTF
DNA: TGTGCCAGCAGTTACTCTATCGTGAGCGGCTTCTATGGCTACACCTTC

D: NA
V: TRBV19
size: NA
J: TRBJ2-1
CDR3: CASRGRQLGGDSEQFF
DNA: TGTGCCAGTAGGGGACGACAACTAGGCGGGGATAGTGAGCAGTTCTTC

D: NA
V: TRBV21-1
size: NA
J: TRBJ1-2
CDR3: CASSIEGFGQGFYGYTF
DNA: TGTGCCAGCAGCATTGAAGGGTTCGGACAGGGGTTCTATGGCTACACCTTC

D: TRBD1
V: TRBV24-1
size: NA
J: TRBJ2-7
CDR3: CATSDSRQGNKGYEQYF
DNA: TGTGCCACCAGTGATTCACGACAGGGTAATAAGGGCTACGAGCAGTACTTC

D: NA
V: TRBV19
size: NA
J: TRBJ1-1
CDR3: CASSIYRRGGVYTEAFF
DNA: TGTGCCAGTAGTATATATAGAAGGGGAGGGGTCTATACTGAAGCTTTCTTT

D: TRBD1
V: TRBV7-3
size: NA
J: TRBJ2-1
CDR3: CASSPGGPAYNEQFF
DNA: TGTGCCAGCAGCCCAGGGGGTCCTGCCTACAATGAGCAGTTCTTC

D: TRBD1
V: TRBV5-4
size: few
J: TRBJ2-1
CDR3: CASTRGGQGLNEQFF
DNA: TGTGCCAGCACCCGAGGGGGACAGGGTTTAAATGAGCAGTTCTTC

D: NA
V: TRBV5-1
size: NA
J: TRBJ2-1
CDR3: CASSLGAGYHEQFF
DNA: TGCGCCAGCAGCTTGGGGGCAGGTTACCATGAGCAGTTCTTC

D: TRBD1
V: TRBV5-1
size: once
J: TRBJ2-7
CDR3: CASSQTGVWYF
DNA: TGCGCCAGCAGCCAAACAGGGGTTTGGTACTTC

D: NA
V: TRBV4-3
size: NA
J: TRBJ2-7
CDR3: CASSQDRGYEQYF
DNA: TGCGCCAGCAGCCAAGATCGGGGTTACGAGCAGTACTTC

D: TRBD2
V: TRBV19
size: NA
J: TRBJ2-2
CDR3: CASSIAGGLTGELFF
DNA: TGTGCCAGTAGTATAGCGGGGGGGCTTACCGGGGAGCTGTTTTTT

D: NA
V: TRBV20-1
size: NA
J: TRBJ2-5
CDR3: CSATPQETQYF
DNA: TGCAGTGCTACCCCACAAGAGACCCAGTACTTC

D: NA
V: TRBV5-8
size: few
J: TRBJ2-7
CDR3: CASSLGRGASEQYF
DNA: TGTGCCAGCAGCTTGGGACGGGGAGCTTCCGAGCAGTACTTC

D: TRBD2
V: TRBV12-5
size: NA
J: TRBJ2-1
CDR3: CASGLAGLAGRTYNEQFF
DNA: TGTGCTAGTGGTTTGGCGGGACTAGCGGGACGGACCTACAATGAGCAGTTCTTC

D: NA
V: TRBV25-1
size: NA
J: TRBJ1-6
CDR3: CASSIVRDSPLHF
DNA: TGTGCCAGCTCTATTGTTCGGGATTCACCCCTCCACTTT

D: NA
V: TRBV9
size: NA
J: TRBJ2-1
CDR3: CASSVDLGVNEQFF
DNA: TGTGCCAGCAGCGTCGACCTAGGGGTCAATGAGCAGTTCTTC

D: NA
V: TRBV5-6
size: NA
J: TRBJ1-2
CDR3: CASSVEILGDYGYTF
DNA: TGTGCCAGCAGCGTAGAGATCTTAGGGGACTATGGCTACACCTTC

D: NA
V: TRBV18
size: NA
J: TRBJ1-6
CDR3: CASSPPSTASNSPLHF
DNA: TGTGCCAGCTCACCACCGAGCACAGCTAGCAATTCACCCCTCCACTTT

D: TRBD2
V: TRBV7-8
size: NA
J: TRBJ2-1
CDR3: CASSLAGTSGGNEQFF
DNA: TGTGCCAGCAGCTTAGCTGGGACTAGCGGAGGCAATGAGCAGTTCTTC

D: NA
V: TRBV5-1
size: NA
J: TRBJ1-1
CDR3: CASRTENTEAFF
DNA: TGCGCCAGCAGGACAGAGAACACTGAAGCTTTCTTT

D: TRBD1
V: TRBV18
size: NA
J: TRBJ1-1
CDR3: CASSPAGQGATEAFF
DNA: TGTGCCAGCTCACCGGCGGGACAGGGGGCCACTGAAGCTTTCTTT

D: TRBD1
V: TRBV7-2
size: NA
J: TRBJ1-2
CDR3: CASSEPGQGTYGYTF
DNA: TGTGCCAGCAGCGAACCGGGACAGGGAACCTATGGCTACACCTTC

D: NA
V: TRBV7-2
size: NA
J: TRBJ1-3
CDR3: CASSPSSGQLSGNTIYF
DNA: TGTGCCAGCAGCCCATCCAGCGGACAGCTCTCTGGAAACACCATATATTTT